This TCR beta chain was captured by sequencing in a study of Ad26.COV2.S vaccination and SARS-CoV-2 variants. Background on the study: Intramuscular Ad26.COV2.S at 5x10^10 or 1x10^11 viral particles.

Produced via immunoSEQ multiplex PCR; TCRdb's table is partial and in-frame only. The table shows about 420,000 clones, with around 87% occurring only once. Treatment described: some 20 received Ad26.COV2.S at low or high dose, single or two shots; roughly 5 received placebo; per-sample allocation not given. Material that was analyzed had been drawn on day 63 after the first vaccine or placebo injection. The shot given was an Ad26 vector that makes Wuhan-strain SARS-CoV-2 spike. Concerning this clone itself: Antigen: not known.

Findings of the study overall: Assessments of TCR breadth and depth may have underestimated the total T cell responses. It was found that vaccine and placebo recipients had similar non-spike TCR breadth.

Between the trimmed V and J ends, which lost 0 bases and 0 bases, there was a span of 6 bases. This CDR3 spans 14 amino acids. Germline values: CDR1 GTSNPN, CDR2 SVGIG (reference sequence). This sequence joins TRBV30 and TRBJ1-3; D remains ambiguous. The TCR comes from a person aged 18-65 years who received the Ad26.COV2.S COVID-19 vaccine or a placebo. Sequences were derived from peripheral blood, sampled in a trial of Ad26.COV2.S vaccine versus placebo. CDR3: CAWSVGSSGNTIYF. The DNA for the CDR3 is TGTGCCTGGAGTGTCGGGAGCTCTGGAAACACCATATATTTT. The full variable domain, completed using reference TRBV30 and TRBJ1-3, is SQTIHQWPATLVQPVGSPLSLECTVEGTSNPNLYWYRQAAGRGLQLLFYSVGIGQISSEVPQNLSASRPQDRQFILSSKKLLLSDSGFYLCAWSVGSSGNTIYFGEGSWLTVV.